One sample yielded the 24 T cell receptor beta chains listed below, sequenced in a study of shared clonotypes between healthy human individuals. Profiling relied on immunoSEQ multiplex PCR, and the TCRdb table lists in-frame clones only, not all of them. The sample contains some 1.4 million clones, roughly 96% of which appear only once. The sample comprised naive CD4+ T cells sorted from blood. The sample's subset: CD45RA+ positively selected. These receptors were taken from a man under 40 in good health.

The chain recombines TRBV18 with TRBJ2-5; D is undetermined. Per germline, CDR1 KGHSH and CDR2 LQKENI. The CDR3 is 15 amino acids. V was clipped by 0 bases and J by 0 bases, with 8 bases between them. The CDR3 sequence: CASSPPARHQETQYF. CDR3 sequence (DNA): TGTGCCAGCTCACCACCGGCTCGCCACCAAGAGACCCAGTACTTC.

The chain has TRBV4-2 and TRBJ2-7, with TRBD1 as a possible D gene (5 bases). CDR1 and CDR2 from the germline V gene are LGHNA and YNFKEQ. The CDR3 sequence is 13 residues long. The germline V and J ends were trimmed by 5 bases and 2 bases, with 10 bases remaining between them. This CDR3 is CASSKGAPYEQYF. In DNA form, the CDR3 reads TGTGCCAGCAGCAAAGGGGCCCCCTACGAGCAGTACTTC.

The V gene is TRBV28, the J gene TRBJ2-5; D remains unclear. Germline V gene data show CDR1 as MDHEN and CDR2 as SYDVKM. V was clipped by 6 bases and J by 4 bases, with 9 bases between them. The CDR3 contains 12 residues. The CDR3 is CASSSSPETQYF. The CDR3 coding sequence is TGTGCCAGCAGCTCATCACCAGAGACCCAGTACTTC.

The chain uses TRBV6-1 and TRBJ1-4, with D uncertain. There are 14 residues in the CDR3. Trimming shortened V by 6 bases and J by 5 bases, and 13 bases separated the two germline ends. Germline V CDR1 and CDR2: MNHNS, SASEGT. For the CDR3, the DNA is TGTGCCAGCAGGCCCGTGGGAGTAAATGAAAAACTGTTTTTT. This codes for CASRPVGVNEKLFF.

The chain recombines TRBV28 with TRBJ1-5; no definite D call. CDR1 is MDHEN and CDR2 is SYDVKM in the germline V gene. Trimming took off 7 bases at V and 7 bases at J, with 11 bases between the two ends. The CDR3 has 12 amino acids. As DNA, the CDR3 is TGTGCCAGCACGACATTTCCCCAGCCCCAGCATTTT. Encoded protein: CASTTFPQPQHF.

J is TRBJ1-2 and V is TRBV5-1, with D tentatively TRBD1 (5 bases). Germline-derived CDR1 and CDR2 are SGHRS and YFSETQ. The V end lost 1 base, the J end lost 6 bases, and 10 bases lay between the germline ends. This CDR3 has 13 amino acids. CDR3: CASSLKGTNGYTF. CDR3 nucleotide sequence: TGCGCCAGCAGCTTGAAGGGGACGAATGGCTACACCTTC.

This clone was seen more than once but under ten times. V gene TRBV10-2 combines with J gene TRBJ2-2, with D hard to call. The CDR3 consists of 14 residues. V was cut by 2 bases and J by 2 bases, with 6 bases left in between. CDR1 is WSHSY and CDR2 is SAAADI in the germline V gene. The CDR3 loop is CASSEAGNTGELFF. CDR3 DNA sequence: TGCGCCAGCAGTGAGGCAGGCAACACCGGGGAGCTGTTTTTT.

CDR3: CASSYKRTRLPGEQFF. DNA for the CDR3: TGTGCCAGCAGTTACAAGAGGACTAGACTCCCCGGGGAGCAGTTCTTC. The rearrangement joins TRBV6-5 to TRBJ2-1, with 7 nucleotides matching TRBD2. V trimming: 2 bases; J trimming: 10 bases; junction bases outside the gene matches: 14. From germline, CDR1 is MNHEY and CDR2 SVGAGI. The CDR3 has 16 amino acids.

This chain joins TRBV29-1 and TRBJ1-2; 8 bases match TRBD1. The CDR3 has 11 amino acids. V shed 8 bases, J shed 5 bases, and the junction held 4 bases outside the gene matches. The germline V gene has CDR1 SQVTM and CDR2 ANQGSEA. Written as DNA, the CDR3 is TGCAGCACTGACAGGGGTTATGGCTACACCTTC. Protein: CSTDRGYGYTF.

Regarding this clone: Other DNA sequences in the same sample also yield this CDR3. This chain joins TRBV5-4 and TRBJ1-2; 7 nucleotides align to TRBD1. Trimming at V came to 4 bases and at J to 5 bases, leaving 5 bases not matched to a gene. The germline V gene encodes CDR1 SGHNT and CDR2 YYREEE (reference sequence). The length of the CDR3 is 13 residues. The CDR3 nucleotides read TGTGCCAGCAGCCCGACAGGGCCTTATGGCTACACCTTC. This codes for CASSPTGPYGYTF.

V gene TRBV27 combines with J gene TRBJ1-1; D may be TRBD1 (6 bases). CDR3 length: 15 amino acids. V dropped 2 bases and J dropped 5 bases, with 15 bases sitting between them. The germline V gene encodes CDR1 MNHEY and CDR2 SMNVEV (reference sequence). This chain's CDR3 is CASSLGRGSWTEAFF. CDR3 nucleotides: TGTGCCAGCAGTTTAGGAAGGGGGAGTTGGACTGAAGCTTTCTTT.

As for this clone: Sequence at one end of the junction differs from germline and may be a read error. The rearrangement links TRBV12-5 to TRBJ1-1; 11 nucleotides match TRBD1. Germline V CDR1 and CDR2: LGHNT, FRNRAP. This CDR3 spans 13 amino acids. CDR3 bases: TGTGCTAGTGGCTTGGGACAGGGGGCTGAAGCTTTCTTT. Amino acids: CASGLGQGAEAFF.

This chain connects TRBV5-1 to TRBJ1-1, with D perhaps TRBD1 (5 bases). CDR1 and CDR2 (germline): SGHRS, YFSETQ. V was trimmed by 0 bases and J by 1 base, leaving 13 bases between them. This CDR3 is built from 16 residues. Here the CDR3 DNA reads TGCGCCAGCAGCTTGGTCAGCTGGGACCCGAACACTGAAGCTTTCTTT. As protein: CASSLVSWDPNTEAFF.

CDR3 sequence: CASSLIAGAYNEQFF. The CDR3 DNA sequence: TGCGCCAGCAGCTTGATCGCGGGGGCCTACAATGAGCAGTTCTTC. The gene calls are TRBV5-1 and TRBJ2-1; 7 nucleotides match TRBD2. From germline, CDR1 is SGHRS and CDR2 YFSETQ. The CDR3 covers 15 residues. With 1 base clipped from V and 2 bases from J, the junction kept 3 bases outside the gene matches.

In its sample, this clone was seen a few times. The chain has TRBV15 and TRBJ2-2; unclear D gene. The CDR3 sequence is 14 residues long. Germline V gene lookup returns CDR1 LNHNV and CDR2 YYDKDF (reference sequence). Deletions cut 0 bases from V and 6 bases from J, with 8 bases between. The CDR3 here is CATSREILSGELFF. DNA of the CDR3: TGTGCCACCAGCAGAGAAATATTGTCCGGGGAGCTGTTTTTT.

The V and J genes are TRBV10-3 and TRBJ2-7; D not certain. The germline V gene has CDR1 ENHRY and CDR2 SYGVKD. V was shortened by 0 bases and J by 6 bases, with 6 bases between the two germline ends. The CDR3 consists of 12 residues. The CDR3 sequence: CAISESSGEQYF. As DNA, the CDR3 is TGTGCCATCAGTGAGTCATCCGGCGAGCAGTACTTC.

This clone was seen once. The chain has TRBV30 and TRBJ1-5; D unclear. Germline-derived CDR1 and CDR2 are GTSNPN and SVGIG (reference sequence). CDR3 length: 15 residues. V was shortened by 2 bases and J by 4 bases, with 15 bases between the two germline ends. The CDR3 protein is CAWSPTRLGNQPQHF. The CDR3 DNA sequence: TGTGCCTGGAGTCCCACCCGGCTGGGGAATCAGCCCCAGCATTTT.

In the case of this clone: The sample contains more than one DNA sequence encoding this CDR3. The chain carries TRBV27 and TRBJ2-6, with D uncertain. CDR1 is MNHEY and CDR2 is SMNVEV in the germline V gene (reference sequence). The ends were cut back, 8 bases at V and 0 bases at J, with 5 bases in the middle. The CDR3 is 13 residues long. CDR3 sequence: CASRLSGANVLTF. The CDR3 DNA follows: TGTGCCAGCCGACTCTCTGGGGCCAACGTCCTGACTTTC.

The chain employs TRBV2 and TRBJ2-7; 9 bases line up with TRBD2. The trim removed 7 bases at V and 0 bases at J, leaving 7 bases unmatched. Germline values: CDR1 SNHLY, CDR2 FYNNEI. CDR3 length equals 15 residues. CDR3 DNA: TGTGCCAGCACCGGCAGACTAGCGGCCTCCTACGAGCAGTACTTC. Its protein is CASTGRLAASYEQYF.

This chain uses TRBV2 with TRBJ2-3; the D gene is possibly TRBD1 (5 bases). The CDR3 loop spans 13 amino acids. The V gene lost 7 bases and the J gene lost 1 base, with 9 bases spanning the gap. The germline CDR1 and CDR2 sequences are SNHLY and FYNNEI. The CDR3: CASNRRGTDTQYF. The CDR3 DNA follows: TGTGCCAGCAACAGGAGAGGCACAGATACGCAGTATTTT.

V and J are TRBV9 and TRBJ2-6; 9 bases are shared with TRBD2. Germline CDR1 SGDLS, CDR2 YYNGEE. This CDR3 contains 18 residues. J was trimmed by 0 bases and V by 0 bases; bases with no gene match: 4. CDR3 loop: CASSVASSGDSGANVLTF. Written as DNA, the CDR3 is TGTGCCAGCAGCGTAGCTTCTAGCGGGGACTCTGGGGCCAACGTCCTGACTTTC.

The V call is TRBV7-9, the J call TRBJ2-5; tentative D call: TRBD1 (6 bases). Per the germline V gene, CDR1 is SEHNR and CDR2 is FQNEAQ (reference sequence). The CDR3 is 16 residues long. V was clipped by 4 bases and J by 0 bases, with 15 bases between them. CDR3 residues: CASSSPTGRYQETQYF. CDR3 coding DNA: TGTGCCAGCAGCTCCCCGACAGGAAGGTACCAAGAGACCCAGTACTTC.

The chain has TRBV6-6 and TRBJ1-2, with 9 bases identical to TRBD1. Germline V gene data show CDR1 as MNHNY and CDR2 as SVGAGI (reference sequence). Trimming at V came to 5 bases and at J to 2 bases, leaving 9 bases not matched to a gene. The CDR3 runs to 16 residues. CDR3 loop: CASSMPGQGYNYGYTF. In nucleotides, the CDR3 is TGTGCCAGCAGTATGCCGGGACAGGGATACAACTATGGCTACACCTTC.

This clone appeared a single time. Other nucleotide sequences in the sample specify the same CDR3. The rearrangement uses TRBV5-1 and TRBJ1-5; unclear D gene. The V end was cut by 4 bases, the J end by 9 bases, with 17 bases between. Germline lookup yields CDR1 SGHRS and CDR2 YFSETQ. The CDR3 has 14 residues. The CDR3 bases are TGCGCCAGCAGCCAACTCCCCGGACCGGGGCCCCAGCATTTT. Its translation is CASSQLPGPGPQHF.